The T cell receptor (beta chain) described here comes from a study of spatial heterogeneity in lung cancer. Germline loops: CDR1 SGHNT, CDR2 YYREEE (reference sequence). The CDR3 length is 14 residues. The germline V and J ends were trimmed by 6 bases and 2 bases, with 14 bases remaining between them. The sample's time point: sample taken at primary tumor resection. Whole RNA obtained from tumor, nontumor lung or frozen PBMC underwent sequencing without sorting. TCRdb independently ran MiXCR on the 5' RACE reads; one entry per CDR3 protein. The sample holds tens of thousands of distinct CDR3 sequences; less than 6% are singletons and the top ten take about 9.9%.

The chain uses TRBV5-4 and TRBJ1-2, with no clear D. This specimen consisted of PBMCs, obtained at surgery. The sequence came from a male donor with early-stage non-small cell lung cancer. The CDR3 DNA reads as TGTGCCAGCACCCCTAGGGAAGGGAACTATGGCTACACCTTC. Translation: CASTPREGNYGYTF.